These 3 T cell receptor beta chains share one sample of origin, sequenced in a study of vaccination effects on CD4 cells after COVID-19. No antigens are known for them. After around nine days in culture, the CD4+ T cells were isolated. The assay was immunoSEQ multiplex PCR, and TCRdb's table has in-frame clones only and misses some. The data show about 46,000 clones, roughly 74% seen once. The specimen was CD4+ T cells from PBMCs cultured without peptide, collected before COVID-19 vaccination. Receptor source: a human donor who had a prior SARS-CoV-2 infection.

The chain joins TRBV20-1 to TRBJ2-2; 8 bases are shared with TRBD1. With 3 bases clipped from V and 4 bases from J, the junction kept 4 bases outside the gene matches. This CDR3 region has 14 residues. CDR1 and CDR2 (germline): DFQATT, SNEGSKA (reference sequence). The CDR3 is CSASSRGLTGELFF. The CDR3 DNA reads as TGCAGTGCTAGTTCCAGGGGGCTCACCGGGGAGCTGTTTTTT.

The chain carries TRBV3-1 (or the pseudogene TRBV3-2) and TRBJ1-2; no definite D call. Germline lookup yields CDR1 LGHDT and CDR2 YNNKEL (reference sequence). Trimming stripped 4 bases from V and 2 bases from J, with 14 bases between. The CDR3 length is 15 residues. Here the CDR3 reads CASSPTQTANYGYTF. The CDR3 coding sequence is TGTGCCAGCAGCCCGACCCAGACGGCGAACTATGGCTACACCTTC.

The chain uses TRBV18 and TRBJ1-2, with TRBD1 matching 7 bases. The CDR3 is 14 amino acids. Trimming removed 1 base from V and 6 bases from J; junction bases left unmatched: 5. Germline V lookup: CDR1 KGHSH, CDR2 LQKENI. The CDR3: CASSPQGAQDGYTF. CDR3 DNA: TGTGCCAGCTCACCACAGGGGGCGCAAGATGGCTACACCTTC.